This T cell receptor (beta chain) was identified during a study of T cell responses to AZD1222 COVID-19 vaccine. TCRdb keeps only in-frame clones here, not all; method: immunoSEQ multiplex PCR. The sample comprises 130,000 or so clones, 70% to 90% of which are singletons, and around 10% rests with the top ten. Germline V lookup: CDR1 LNHDA, CDR2 SQIVND (reference sequence). This CDR3 has 18 residues. V was pared by 1 base and J by 9 bases, with 15 bases of the junction left unmatched. The sequences come from peripheral blood, collected on day 0 of AZD1222 vaccination. This chain uses TRBV19 with TRBJ2-1, with 10 bases matching TRBD2. This sequence was found in an adult in good health. The CDR3 region is CASSIVFVTSGPWVEQFF. The CDR3 coding sequence is TGTGCCAGTAGTATAGTCTTCGTGACTAGCGGGCCATGGGTTGAGCAGTTCTTC. Together with reference TRBV19 and TRBJ2-1, the CDR3 gives the full variable domain: DGGITQSPKYLFRKEGQNVTLSCEQNLNHDAMYWYRQDPGQGLRLIYYSQIVNDFQKGDIAEGYSVSREKKESFPLTVTSAQKNPTAFYLCASSIVFVTSGPWVEQFFGPGTRLTVL.